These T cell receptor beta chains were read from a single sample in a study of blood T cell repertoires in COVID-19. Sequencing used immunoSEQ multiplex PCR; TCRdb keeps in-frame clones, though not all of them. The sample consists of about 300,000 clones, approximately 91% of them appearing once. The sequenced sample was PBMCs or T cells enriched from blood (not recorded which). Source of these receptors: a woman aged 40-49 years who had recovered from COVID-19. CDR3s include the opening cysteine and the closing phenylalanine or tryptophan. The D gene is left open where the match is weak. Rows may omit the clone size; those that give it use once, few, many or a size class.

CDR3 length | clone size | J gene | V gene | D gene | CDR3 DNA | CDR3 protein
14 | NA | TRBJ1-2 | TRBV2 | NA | TGTGCCAGCAGTGATGGCCATAACGACTATGGCTACACCTTC | CASSDGHNDYGYTF
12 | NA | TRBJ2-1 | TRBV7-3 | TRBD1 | TGTGCCAGCAGCCCCGGACAGGAAGAGCAGTTCTTC | CASSPGQEEQFF
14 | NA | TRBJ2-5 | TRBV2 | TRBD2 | TGTGCCGGCTCCCGAGGACTAGCGGGGGAGGCCCAGTACTTC | CAGSRGLAGEAQYF
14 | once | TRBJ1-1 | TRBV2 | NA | TGTGCCAGCAGTGATCTTCTGGGCAACACTGAAGCTTTCTTT | CASSDLLGNTEAFF
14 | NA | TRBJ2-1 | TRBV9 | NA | TGTGCCAGCAGCGTCCCACAGGGAGGGAATGAGCAGTTCTTC | CASSVPQGGNEQFF
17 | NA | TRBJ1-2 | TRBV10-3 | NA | TGTGCCATCAGTGAGCCCTCAGGACAAATGGGCAACTATGGCTACACCTTC | CAISEPSGQMGNYGYTF
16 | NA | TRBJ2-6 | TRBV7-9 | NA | TGTGCCAGCAGCTTAGATGTGAGCTCTGGGGCCAACGTCCTGACTTTC | CASSLDVSSGANVLTF
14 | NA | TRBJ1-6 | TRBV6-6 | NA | TGTGCCAGCAGTTACGAACAGAATAATTCACCCCTCCACTTT | CASSYEQNNSPLHF
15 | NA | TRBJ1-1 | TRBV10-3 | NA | TGTGCCATCAGTGAGGGGGGCGCGGGAGGCACTGAAGCTTTCTTT | CAISEGGAGGTEAFF
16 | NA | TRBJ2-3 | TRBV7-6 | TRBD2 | TGTGCCAGCAGCTTAGTGAGCGGGAGAAGCACAGATACGCAGTATTTT | CASSLVSGRSTDTQYF
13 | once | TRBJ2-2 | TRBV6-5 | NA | TGTGCCAGCAGGCCTGGCGGCCCCGGGGAGCTGTTTTTT | CASRPGGPGELFF
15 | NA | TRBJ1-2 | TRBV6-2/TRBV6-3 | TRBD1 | TGTGCCAGCAGTTTCCTTCCGGACAGGGTGAATGGCTACACCTTC | CASSFLPDRVNGYTF
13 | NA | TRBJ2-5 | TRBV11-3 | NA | TGTGCCAGCAGCTTTAGCGTCGGAGAGACCCAGTACTTC | CASSFSVGETQYF
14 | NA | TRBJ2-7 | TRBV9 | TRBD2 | TGTGCCAGCAGCGTCTACGGGGGGGCCTACGAGCAGTACTTC | CASSVYGGAYEQYF
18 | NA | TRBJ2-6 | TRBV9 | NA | TGTGCCAGCAGCGTAGCCCCCTTCGAGGGGGCTGGGGCCAACGTCCTGACTTTC | CASSVAPFEGAGANVLTF
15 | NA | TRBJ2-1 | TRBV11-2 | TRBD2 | TGTGCCAGCAGCTTAGGACTAGCGGGCGACGGTGAGCAGTTCTTC | CASSLGLAGDGEQFF